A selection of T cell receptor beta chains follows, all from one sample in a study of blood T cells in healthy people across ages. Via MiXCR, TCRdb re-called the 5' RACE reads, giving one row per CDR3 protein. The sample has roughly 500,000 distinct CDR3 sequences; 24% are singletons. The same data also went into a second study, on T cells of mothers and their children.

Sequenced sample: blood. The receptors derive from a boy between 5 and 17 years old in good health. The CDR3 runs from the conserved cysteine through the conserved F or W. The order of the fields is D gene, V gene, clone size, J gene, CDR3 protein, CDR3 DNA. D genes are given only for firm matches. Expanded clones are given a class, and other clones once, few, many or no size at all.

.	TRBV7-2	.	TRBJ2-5	CASSPAPPETQYF	TGTGCCAGCAGCCCCGCCCCGCCGGAGACCCAGTACTTC
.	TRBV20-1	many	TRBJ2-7	CSARDLETGVYEQYF	TGCAGTGCTAGAGATTTAGAGACAGGTGTCTACGAGCAGTACTTC
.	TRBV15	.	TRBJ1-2	CATSAKSKWRSYGYTF	TGTGCCACCAGCGCCAAATCTAAGTGGCGTAGCTATGGCTACACCTTC
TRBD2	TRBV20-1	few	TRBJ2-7	CSARDSRLAGIYKQYF	TGCAGTGCTAGAGATAGTAGACTAGCGGGAATCTACAAGCAGTACTTC
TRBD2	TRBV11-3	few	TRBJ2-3	CASSLGTSGGAGTDTQYF	TGTGCCAGCAGCTTAGGGACTAGCGGGGGGGCTGGCACAGATACGCAGTATTTT
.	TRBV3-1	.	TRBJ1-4	CASSPAPSRNEKLFF	TGTGCCAGCAGCCCCGCCCCGTCTCGGAACGAAAAACTGTTTTTT
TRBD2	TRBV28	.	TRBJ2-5	CASSFELAGARETQYF	TGTGCCAGCAGTTTTGAACTAGCGGGAGCGCGGGAGACCCAGTACTTC
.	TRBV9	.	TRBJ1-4	CASSVAPEEKLFF	TGTGCCAGCAGCGTAGCTCCTGAGGAAAAACTGTTTTTT
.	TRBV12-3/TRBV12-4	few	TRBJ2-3	CASSLGVGAGDTQYF	TGTGCCAGCAGTTTAGGAGTGGGAGCAGGGGATACGCAGTATTTT
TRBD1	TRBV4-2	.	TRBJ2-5	CASSQDGTGQETQYF	TGTGCCAGCAGCCAAGACGGGACAGGGCAGGAGACCCAGTACTTC
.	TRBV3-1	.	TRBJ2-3	CASGAGTHTDTQYF	TGTGCCAGCGGGGCGGGAACCCACACAGATACGCAGTATTTT
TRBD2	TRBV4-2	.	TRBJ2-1	CASSQSLAGGRYNEQFF	TGTGCCAGCAGCCAAAGCCTAGCGGGGGGGCGGTACAATGAGCAGTTCTTC
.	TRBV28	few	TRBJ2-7	CASHLRSSSYEQYF	TGTGCCAGCCATCTTCGTTCGAGCTCCTACGAGCAGTACTTC
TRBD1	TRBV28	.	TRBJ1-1	CASSLFMDRGLNTEAFF	TGTGCCAGCAGTTTATTTATGGACAGGGGGTTGAACACTGAAGCTTTCTTT
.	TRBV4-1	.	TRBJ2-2	CASSHRTVATGELFF	TGCGCCAGCAGCCACCGGACAGTAGCGACCGGGGAGCTGTTTTTT
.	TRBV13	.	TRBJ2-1	CASSTTSSSYNEQFF	TGTGCCAGCAGTACGACAAGTAGCTCCTACAATGAGCAGTTCTTC
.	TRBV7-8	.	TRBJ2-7	CASGLTSLAPEQYF	TGTGCCAGCGGCTTGACTAGTTTGGCTCCGGAGCAGTACTTC
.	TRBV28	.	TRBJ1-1	CASSYQGWTEAFF	TGTGCCAGCAGTTACCAGGGTTGGACTGAAGCTTTCTTT
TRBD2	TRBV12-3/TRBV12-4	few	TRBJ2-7	CASSGGRGRRYEQYF	TGTGCCAGCAGTGGCGGGAGGGGAAGGAGGTACGAGCAGTACTTC
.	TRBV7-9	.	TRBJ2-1	CASSLGASSNEQFF	TGTGCCAGCAGCTTAGGCGCCTCCTCCAATGAGCAGTTCTTC
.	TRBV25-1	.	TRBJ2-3	CASSEVAGKSTDTQYF	TGTGCCAGCAGTGAAGTGGCAGGCAAAAGCACAGATACGCAGTATTTT
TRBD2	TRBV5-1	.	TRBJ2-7	CASSPGGGAYEQYF	TGCGCCAGCAGCCCGGGCGGGGGGGCTTACGAGCAGTACTTC
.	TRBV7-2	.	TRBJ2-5	CASSLNGGVQETQYF	TGTGCCAGCAGCTTAAACGGCGGAGTACAAGAGACCCAGTACTTC
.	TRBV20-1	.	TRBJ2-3	CSARDLRLVTDTQYF	TGCAGTGCTAGAGATTTGAGACTAGTAACTGATACGCAGTATTTT
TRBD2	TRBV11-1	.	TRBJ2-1	CASSLTIGLAGGGTYNEQFF	TGTGCCAGCAGCCTTACCATTGGACTAGCGGGGGGAGGCACCTACAATGAGCAGTTCTTC
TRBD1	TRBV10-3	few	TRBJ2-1	CAISDPTGGPSYNEQFF	TGTGCCATCAGTGACCCCACAGGGGGCCCCTCCTACAATGAGCAGTTCTTC
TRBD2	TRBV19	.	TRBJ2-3	CASKDQAGGFTDTQYF	TGTGCCAGTAAAGATCAAGCGGGGGGCTTCACAGATACGCAGTATTTT
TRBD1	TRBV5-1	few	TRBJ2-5	CASSFGQVKYF	TGCGCCAGCAGCTTTGGACAGGTGAAGTACTTC
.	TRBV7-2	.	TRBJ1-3	CASSLGDNTIYF	TGTGCCAGCAGCTTAGGGGACAACACCATATATTTT
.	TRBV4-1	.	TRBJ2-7	CASSQMPGAYEQYF	TGCGCCAGCAGCCAAATGCCGGGAGCCTACGAGCAGTACTTC
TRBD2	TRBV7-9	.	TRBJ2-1	CASRPGTSGINEQFF	TGTGCCAGCAGGCCCGGGACTAGCGGGATCAATGAGCAGTTCTTC
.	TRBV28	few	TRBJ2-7	CASSTSPGHTYEQYF	TGTGCCAGCAGTACTTCTCCGGGACATACCTACGAGCAGTACTTC
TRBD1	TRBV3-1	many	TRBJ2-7	CASSQVHRGYEQYF	TGTGCCAGCAGCCAAGTTCACAGGGGCTACGAGCAGTACTTC
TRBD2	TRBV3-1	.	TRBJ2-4	CASSQEASGRAKNIQYF	TGTGCCAGCAGCCAAGAGGCGAGCGGGAGGGCCAAAAACATTCAGTACTTC
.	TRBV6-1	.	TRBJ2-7	CAIATGLPSYEQYF	TGTGCCATCGCAACAGGGCTCCCCTCCTACGAGCAGTACTTC
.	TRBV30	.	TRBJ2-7	CALDWLGLEQYF	TGTGCCTTAGACTGGTTGGGGCTCGAGCAGTACTTC
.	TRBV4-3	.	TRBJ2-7	CASSQDNLFRGTSYEQYF	TGCGCCAGCAGCCAAGATAATCTCTTCCGGGGGACATCCTACGAGCAGTACTTC
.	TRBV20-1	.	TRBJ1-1	CSARDLRGHTEAFF	TGCAGTGCTAGAGATCTCCGGGGGCACACTGAAGCTTTCTTT
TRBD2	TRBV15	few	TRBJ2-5	CATSRDLAGRVTQYF	TGTGCCACCAGCAGAGATCTAGCGGGGAGGGTGACCCAGTACTTC
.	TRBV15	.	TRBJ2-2	CATSRDIKGYTGELFF	TGTGCCACCAGCAGAGATATTAAGGGGTACACCGGGGAGCTGTTTTTT
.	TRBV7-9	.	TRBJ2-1	CASSFGVYNEQFF	TGTGCCAGCAGCTTTGGGGTGTACAATGAGCAGTTCTTC
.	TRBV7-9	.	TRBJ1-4	CASSLALLGATNEKLFF	TGTGCCAGCAGCTTAGCGCTATTGGGAGCAACTAATGAAAAACTGTTTTTT
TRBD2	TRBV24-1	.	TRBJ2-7	CATETLAGAGYEQYF	TGTGCCACCGAGACCTTAGCGGGAGCGGGCTACGAGCAGTACTTC
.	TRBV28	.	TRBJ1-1	CASSLLGREVNTEAFF	TGTGCCAGCAGTTTATTAGGCAGGGAAGTGAACACTGAAGCTTTCTTT